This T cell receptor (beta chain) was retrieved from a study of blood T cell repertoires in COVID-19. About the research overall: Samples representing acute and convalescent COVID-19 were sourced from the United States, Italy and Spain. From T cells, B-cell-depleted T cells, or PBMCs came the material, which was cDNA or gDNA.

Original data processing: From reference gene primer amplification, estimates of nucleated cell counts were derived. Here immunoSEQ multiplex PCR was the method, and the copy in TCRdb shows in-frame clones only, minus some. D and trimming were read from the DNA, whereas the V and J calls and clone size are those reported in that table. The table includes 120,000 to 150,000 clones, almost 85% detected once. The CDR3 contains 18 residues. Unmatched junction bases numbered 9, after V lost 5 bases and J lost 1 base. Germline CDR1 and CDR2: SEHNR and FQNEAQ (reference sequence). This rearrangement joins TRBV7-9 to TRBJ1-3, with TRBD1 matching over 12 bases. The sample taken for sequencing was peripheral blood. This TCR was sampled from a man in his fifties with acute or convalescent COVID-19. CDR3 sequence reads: CASSRGTGGRGSGNTIYF. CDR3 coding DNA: TGTGCCAGCAGCCGAGGGACAGGGGGCCGTGGATCTGGAAACACCATATATTTT. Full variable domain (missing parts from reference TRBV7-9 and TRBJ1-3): DTGVSQNPRHKITKRGQNVTFRCDPISEHNRLYWYRQTLGQGPEFLTYFQNEAQLEKSRLLSDRFSAERPKGSFSTLEIQRTEQGDSAMYLCASSRGTGGRGSGNTIYFGEGSWLTVV.